A single sample is the source of the 11 T cell receptor beta chains below, sequenced in a study of circulating and synovial CD4+ cells in juvenile arthritis. Assay: immunoSEQ multiplex PCR; the TCRdb copy retains only in-frame clones and omits some. The repertoire consists of 30,000 to 40,000 clones, with about 95% occurring once and the leading ten covering 0.55% to 0.85%. The source material was CD4+ T cells from blood. These receptors came from a human donor with juvenile idiopathic arthritis.

V is TRBV5-1 and J is TRBJ1-3, with D possibly being TRBD1 (5 bases). Germline V CDR1 and CDR2: SGHRS, YFSETQ. V was shortened by 0 bases and J by 3 bases, with 13 bases between the two germline ends. This CDR3 region has 16 residues. The CDR3 spells CASSLGAGGFGNTIYF. CDR3 nucleotides: TGCGCCAGCAGCTTGGGGGCCGGGGGGTTTGGAAACACCATATATTTT.

The gene calls are TRBV5-1 and TRBJ1-1; D uncertain. CDR3 length equals 14 residues. Germline V gene sequence: CDR1 SGHRS, CDR2 YFSETQ. The V gene lost 4 bases and the J gene lost 5 bases, with 15 bases spanning the gap. The DNA for the CDR3 is TGCGCCAGCAGCCCGGGGATGGTGAGGACTGAAGCTTTCTTT. Its protein is CASSPGMVRTEAFF. Using reference TRBV5-1 and TRBJ1-1 for the parts outside the CDR3, the full variable domain is KAGVTQTPRYLIKTRGQQVTLSCSPISGHRSVSWYQQTPGQGLQFLFEYFSETQRNKGNFPGRFSGRQFSNSRSEMNVSTLELGDSALYLCASSPGMVRTEAFFGQGTRLTVV.

J is TRBJ2-5 and V is TRBV9, with 8 nucleotides matching TRBD2. This CDR3 has 17 residues. Germline V gives CDR1 SGDLS, CDR2 YYNGEE. V was pared by 0 bases and J by 2 bases, with 9 bases of the junction left unmatched. CDR3 bases: TGTGCCAGCAGCGTAGAGGGAATAGCGGGGCTACAAGAGACCCAGTACTTC. It encodes CASSVEGIAGLQETQYF. The whole variable domain, filled in from reference TRBV9 and TRBJ2-5, reads DSGVTQTPKHLITATGQRVTLRCSPRSGDLSVYWYQQSLDQGLQFLIQYYNGEERAKGNILERFSAQQFPDLHSELNLSSLELGDSALYFCASSVEGIAGLQETQYFGPGTRLLVL.

This clone occurred once. The CDR3 coding sequence is TGTGCCAGCAGTTTATCGACAGGAACTACGCCCAAACGCTACACCTTC. Amino acids: CASSLSTGTTPKRYTF. This chain connects TRBV28 to TRBJ1-2; D is perhaps TRBD1 (6 bases). Germline loops: CDR1 MDHEN, CDR2 SYDVKM. The CDR3 covers 16 residues. The germline V and J ends were trimmed by 1 base and 9 bases, with 21 bases remaining between them.

This chain joins TRBV6-1 and TRBJ2-1; 12 nucleotides match TRBD1. With V trimmed by 6 bases and J by 4 bases, 1 base remained unmatched. The CDR3 has 14 residues. The germline CDR1 and CDR2 sequences are MNHNS and SASEGT. DNA of the CDR3: TGTGCCAGCAGGGGACAGGGGGCTTACAATGAGCAGTTCTTC. As protein: CASRGQGAYNEQFF.

The chain employs TRBV11-2 and TRBJ2-5; 11 bases fit TRBD2. The CDR3 contains 17 residues. The trim removed 7 bases at V and 8 bases at J, leaving 18 bases unmatched. The germline gives CDR1 SGHAT, CDR2 FQNNGV. The CDR3 region has the DNA TGTGCCAGCACCCCACAGAGATTAACTAGCGGGGGTAGTACCCAGTACTTC. Protein: CASTPQRLTSGGSTQYF.

The CDR3 loop is CASSVTTGGNTIYF. CDR3 nucleotides: TGTGCCAGTAGTGTTACGACAGGGGGAAACACCATATATTTT. The chain carries TRBV19 and TRBJ1-3, with TRBD1 identical over 7 bases. V shed 5 bases and J 4 bases; nucleotides not matched to a gene: 5. The CDR3 consists of 14 residues. Germline V gives CDR1 LNHDA, CDR2 SQIVND (reference sequence).

The chain is built from TRBV5-1 and TRBJ2-2; 11 positions match TRBD2. The trim removed 5 bases at V and 7 bases at J, leaving 4 bases unmatched. The CDR3 consists of 14 residues. Germline V gives CDR1 SGHRS, CDR2 YFSETQ. CDR3 protein: CASRAGLAVGELFF. Written as DNA, the CDR3 is TGCGCCAGCAGAGCGGGACTAGCGGTCGGGGAGCTGTTTTTT.

The rearrangement joins TRBV4-1 to TRBJ2-1; D is perhaps TRBD2 (6 bases). Trimming cost V 0 bases and J 7 bases, with 10 bases left between them. Germline V gene sequence: CDR1 MGHRA, CDR2 YSYEKL. CDR3 size: 14 residues. This chain's CDR3 is CASSQELASNEQFF. The CDR3 DNA reads as TGCGCCAGCAGCCAAGAACTAGCAAGTAATGAGCAGTTCTTC.

This clone was seen just once. The chain employs TRBV9 and TRBJ2-2; 7 bases are a match to TRBD2. V lost 4 bases and J lost 1; bases outside the gene matches: 10. Germline V gene sequence: CDR1 SGDLS, CDR2 YYNGEE. The CDR3 length is 17 residues. The DNA for the CDR3 is TGTGCCAGCAGCCCCCGGGGGATAGCGGGGAACACCGGGGAGCTGTTTTTT. Amino acids: CASSPRGIAGNTGELFF.

The V call is TRBV5-5, the J call TRBJ2-1; the match to TRBD2 covers 14 bases. The germline V gene encodes CDR1 SGHKS and CDR2 YYEKEE (reference sequence). The V and J ends lost 4 bases and 7 bases, in that order; junction bases with no gene match: 7. The CDR3 has 16 residues. CDR3 sequence reads: CASSLLGTSGGNEQFF. CDR3 nucleotides: TGTGCCAGCAGCCTTTTGGGGACTAGCGGGGGAAATGAGCAGTTCTTC.